One sample yielded the 14 T cell receptor beta chains listed below, sequenced in a study of diagnostic markers for celiac disease (dated by TCRdb to 2020 to 2021). Sequenced using an Illumina MiSeq. Reads reprocessed by TCRdb are summarized as one entry per CDR3 protein sequence, and DNA is absent. This sample's table has entries for a few thousand distinct CDR3 sequences. Jointly, the top ten make up under 6% of the sample. The sample consisted of either unsorted cells or a sorted T cell fraction (not recorded which). These receptors were taken from a human donor. This table probably holds off-target reads from a library built for another chain.

This clonotype is called medium-sized (0.01 to 0.1%) based on its frequency. The rearrangement links TRBV30 to TRBJ1-6; as DNA is missing, the TRBD1 call by TCRdb cannot be tested. This CDR3 spans 11 amino acids. The germline V gene has CDR1 GTSNPN and CDR2 SVGIG (reference sequence). The CDR3 here is CAWSPSGQLHF. Using reference TRBV30 and TRBJ1-6 for the parts outside the CDR3, the full variable domain is SQTIHQWPATLVQPVGSPLSLECTVEGTSNPNLYWYRQAAGRGLQLLFYSVGIGQISSEVPQNLSASRPQDRQFILSSKKLLLSDSGFYLCAWSPSGQLHFGNGTRLTVT.

The rearrangement links TRBV20-1 to TRBJ1-4; lacking DNA, the TRBD1 call made by TCRdb goes unchecked. Per the germline V gene, CDR1 is DFQATT and CDR2 is SNEGSKA (reference sequence). This CDR3 has 13 residues. The chain's CDR3 is CSASQGISEKLFF.

The chain has TRBV29-1 and TRBJ1-1; TCRdb indicates TRBD1, and absent DNA this call remains unverified. This CDR3 has 13 residues. CDR1 is SQVTM and CDR2 is ANQGSEA in the germline V gene. The CDR3 is CSVVGRGVSEAFF. Full variable domain (rest looked up from reference TRBV29-1 and TRBJ1-1): SAVISQKPSRDICQRGTSLTIQCQVDSQVTMMFWYRQQPGQSLTLIATANQGSEATYESGFVIDKFPISRPNLTFSTLTVSNMSPEDSSIYLCSVVGRGVSEAFFGQGTRLTVV.

V usage is TRBV7-6 and J usage is TRBJ2-3; TCRdb calls TRBD1, which cannot be checked without DNA. This CDR3 has 15 amino acids. CDR1 is SGHVS and CDR2 is FNYEAQ in the germline V gene. CDR3 amino acids: CASSPSPGGGDTQYF.

This clonotype ranks as medium-sized in terms of frequency. The chain combines TRBV28 with TRBJ1-1; the TCRdb D gene call, TRBD1, has no DNA to confirm it. The CDR3 spans 15 residues. CDR1 and CDR2 (germline): MDHEN, SYDVKM. The CDR3 reads CASTYRTGGQTEAFF.

The chain couples TRBV5-1 to TRBJ1-2; the TCRdb call, TRBD1, lacks DNA for checking. This CDR3 spans 15 amino acids. Germline-derived CDR1 and CDR2 are SGHRS and YFSETQ. The chain's CDR3 is CASSITGSVNYGYTF.

This CDR3 reads CASREGGAQNSPLHF. The chain joins TRBV10-2 to TRBJ1-6. CDR1 and CDR2 from the germline V gene are WSHSY and SAAADI. CDR3 length: 15 amino acids.

The chain uses TRBV4-2 and TRBJ2-1; TCRdb returns TRBD2, unconfirmable since there is no DNA. Germline CDR1 and CDR2: LGHNA and YNFKEQ. This CDR3 has 17 amino acids. The CDR3 reads CASSQDTGGRAYNEQFF.

J is TRBJ2-1 and V is TRBV9. CDR1 is SGDLS, CDR2 YYNGEE, per germline. The CDR3 covers 11 residues. CDR3 region: CASSVDGEQFF.

This clonotype is called medium-sized based on its frequency. This chain links TRBV7-2 with TRBJ1-2. The V gene's germline CDR1 is SGHTA and CDR2 FQGNSA. The CDR3 is made up of 15 amino acids. The CDR3 is CASSPNAAGLGGYTF.

The rearrangement links TRBV5-6 to TRBJ1-5. CDR1 SGHDT and CDR2 YYEEEE come from the germline V gene. The length of the CDR3 is 15 residues. CDR3 in amino acids: CASSLGPPVGQPQHF. The variable domain in full, with the rest retrieved from reference TRBV5-6 and TRBJ1-5, is DAGVTQSPTHLIKTRGQQVTLRCSPKSGHDTVSWYQQALGQGPQFIFQYYEEEERQRGNFPDRFSGHQFPNYSSELNVNALLLGDSALYLCASSLGPPVGQPQHFGDGTRLSIL.

This chain uses TRBV9 with TRBJ2-2; the D call from TCRdb, TRBD2, cannot be confirmed without DNA. The length of the CDR3 is 15 residues. Germline V gene lookup returns CDR1 SGDLS and CDR2 YYNGEE. The CDR3 loop reads CASSTGDFRTGELFF.

The genes are TRBV27 and TRBJ1-1. Germline V gene sequence: CDR1 MNHEY, CDR2 SMNVEV (reference sequence). This CDR3 contains 14 residues. The CDR3 sequence: CASSWGAGGTEAFF.

The chain recombines TRBV18 with TRBJ2-1. This CDR3 has 13 amino acids. Germline V gives CDR1 KGHSH, CDR2 LQKENI. The CDR3 sequence is CASSLTAYNEQFF.